A single sample is the source of the 14 T cell receptor beta chains below, sequenced in a study of patients and donors after allogeneic stem cell transplantation. TCRdb ran MiXCR on the RT-PCR reads and lists one entry per CDR3 protein. The sample contains about 40,000 distinct CDR3 sequences, over 25% of which appear only once. The sample taken for sequencing was blood, either unsorted or a sorted T cell fraction (not recorded which). These receptors all stem from a human donor who was either an allogeneic HSCT recipient or a stem cell or donor lymphocyte infusion donor (not recorded which). It is not recorded whose cells these are; they may come from a transplant donor.

V gene TRBV4-2 combines with J gene TRBJ1-2; the match to TRBD1 covers 7 bases. Germline V gene data show CDR1 as LGHNA and CDR2 as YNFKEQ. The CDR3 runs 20 residues. J was trimmed by 2 bases and V by 1 base; bases with no gene match: 19. The CDR3 bases are TGTGCCAGCAGCCAAGTCGGCCTGTTCAGGGGGTGCTGGGGAAACTATGGCTACACCTTC. Translated, it gives CASSQVGLFRGCWGNYGYTF.

V is TRBV9 and J is TRBJ2-2; 7 bases align to TRBD1. The length of the CDR3 is 17 residues. With V trimmed by 1 base and J by 7 bases, 13 bases remained unmatched. Germline values: CDR1 SGDLS, CDR2 YYNGEE. CDR3: CASSVKTGSAGSGELFF. CDR3 nucleotides: TGTGCCAGCAGCGTAAAGACAGGGAGCGCTGGGAGCGGGGAGCTGTTTTTT.

At least ten counts were recorded for this clonotype. The chain combines TRBV2 with TRBJ1-2, with TRBD1 matching over 8 bases. Germline CDR1 reads SNHLY; CDR2 reads FYNNEI. This CDR3 region has 14 residues. The junction had 10 bases not matched to a gene; V was cut back by 5 bases and J by 8 bases. For the CDR3, the DNA is TGTGCCAGCAGTTTCCTGGACAGGGAATCCGGCTACACCTTC. It specifies CASSFLDRESGYTF.

Only a few counts were recorded for this clonotype. The chain uses TRBV20-1 and TRBJ1-2; D perhaps matches TRBD1 (5 bases). The V end was cut by 7 bases, the J end by 1 base, with 13 bases between. The germline V gene has CDR1 DFQATT and CDR2 SNEGSKA (reference sequence). CDR3 length equals 13 residues. CDR3 region: CSVLDGGNYGYTF. The CDR3 bases are TGCAGTGTATTGGATGGGGGTAACTATGGCTACACCTTC.

In this sample, this clonotype turned up a few times. The V and J genes are TRBV25-1 and TRBJ2-1, with D unclear. Trimming shortened V by 6 bases and J by 5 bases, and 2 bases separated the two germline ends. Germline-derived CDR1 and CDR2 are MGHDK and SYGVNS. The CDR3 sequence is 10 residues long. The CDR3: CASSDNEQFF. The CDR3 DNA reads TGTGCCAGCAGCGACAATGAGCAGTTCTTC.

This clonotype was detected ten times or more. This chain connects TRBV20-1 to TRBJ1-5; D remains ambiguous. V lost 3 bases and J lost 7, with 10 bases in between. CDR1 and CDR2 (germline): DFQATT, SNEGSKA (reference sequence). This CDR3 contains 12 residues. The CDR3 coding sequence is TGCAGTGCTAGGGCCCCCGGGCAGCCCCAGCATTTT. The encoded protein is CSARAPGQPQHF.

There are a few counts of this clonotype. The V gene is TRBV2, the J gene TRBJ2-4; tentative D call: TRBD2 (7 bases). V was cut by 8 bases and J by 8 bases, with 13 bases left in between. This CDR3 has 12 amino acids. The V gene's germline CDR1 is SNHLY and CDR2 FYNNEI. In nucleotides, the CDR3 is TGTGCCAGCGTACAGGGAGGGGACATTCAGTACTTC. Encoded protein: CASVQGGDIQYF. The full variable domain, with the rest looked up from reference TRBV2 and TRBJ2-4, is EPEVTQTPSHQVTQMGQEVILRCVPISNHLYFYWYRQILGQKVEFLVSFYNNEISEKSEIFDDQFSVERPDGSNFTLKIRSTKLEDSAMYFCASVQGGDIQYFGAGTRLSVL.

This clonotype was detected only a few times. The chain couples TRBV6-5 to TRBJ2-7; 8 bases match TRBD2. In germline, CDR1 is MNHEY, CDR2 SVGAGI. The CDR3 totals 15 residues. With V trimmed by 6 bases and J by 2 bases, 9 bases remained unmatched. CDR3 nucleotides: TGTGCCAGCAGACACATCACTAGCGGACCCTACGAGCAGTACTTC. This sequence encodes CASRHITSGPYEQYF.

This clonotype was counted a few times. A junction end diverges from the germline sequence, so it may reflect a read error. This chain joins TRBV7-9 and TRBJ2-7; D not certain. Germline V lookup: CDR1 SEHNR, CDR2 FQNEAQ (reference sequence). The CDR3 covers 13 residues. CDR3 amino acids: CASSPRVSFEQYF. The DNA for the CDR3 is TGTGCCAGCAGCCCCCGGGTTTCCTTCGAGCAGTACTTC.

The J gene is TRBJ1-1, the V gene TRBV29-1; the D is unclear. This CDR3 contains 13 residues. Trimming took off 2 bases at V and 6 bases at J, with 13 bases between the two ends. Germline CDR1 SQVTM, CDR2 ANQGSEA. The CDR3 spells CSVERREEAEAFF. In DNA, the CDR3 is TGCAGCGTTGAAAGAAGGGAAGAAGCTGAAGCTTTCTTT.

V gene TRBV25-1 combines with J gene TRBJ2-2; the match to TRBD2 covers 9 bases. This CDR3 has 16 amino acids. V was clipped by 2 bases and J by 4 bases; unmatched bases: 5. Per the germline V gene, CDR1 is MGHDK and CDR2 is SYGVNS. The chain's CDR3 is CASSERASGVTGELFF. In DNA, the CDR3 is TGTGCCAGCAGTGAAAGGGCTAGCGGGGTCACCGGGGAGCTGTTTTTT.

The chain has TRBV4-1 and TRBJ1-2, with D possibly being TRBD1 (6 bases). The V end was cut by 0 bases, the J end by 3 bases, with 14 bases between. CDR1 MGHRA and CDR2 YSYEKL come from the germline V gene. CDR3 length: 16 residues. CDR3 bases: TGCGCCAGCAGCCAAGAGAACAGGGTAGGAGACTATGGCTACACCTTC. Residues: CASSQENRVGDYGYTF.

The V and J genes are TRBV5-1 and TRBJ2-7; the match to TRBD2 covers 9 bases. There are 14 residues in the CDR3. Germline V CDR1 and CDR2: SGHRS, YFSETQ. The junction had 4 bases not matched to a gene; V was cut back by 1 base and J by 5 bases. The chain's CDR3 is CASSLLAGWNEQYF. The DNA of the CDR3 is TGCGCCAGCAGCTTGCTAGCGGGATGGAACGAGCAGTACTTC.

This clonotype came up many times. This chain joins TRBV5-1 and TRBJ1-4; D gene ambiguous. The V gene's germline CDR1 is SGHRS and CDR2 YFSETQ. V shed 4 bases and J shed 0 bases, with 13 bases lying between them. The CDR3 covers 16 residues. CDR3 bases: TGCGCCAGCAGCCCGACGGGGATTCCAACTAATGAAAAACTGTTTTTT. It yields the protein CASSPTGIPTNEKLFF.